The clone carrying this T cell receptor beta chain was recorded a few times. Its specificity is unknown. The record originates from a study of identical twins. TCRdb called the 5' RACE reads again in MiXCR, with one record for every CDR3 protein. The data show roughly 540,000 distinct CDR3 sequences, approximately 22% seen once. The germline gives CDR1 SQVTM, CDR2 ANQGSEA. The junction had 4 bases not matched to a gene; V was cut back by 6 bases and J by 8 bases. This CDR3 is 11 amino acids long. Points from the study as a whole: Models underestimated how often monozygotic twins shared out-of-frame TCR alpha.

These data were also filed under a second study, of T cells expressing NK-cell markers. That work contributes: These clonotypes, the leaders elsewhere, also led the CD3+CD56-NKG2C+ fraction in four donors.

Source material: CD4+ T cells sorted from blood. V usage is TRBV29-1 and J usage is TRBJ2-1, with 7 bases that match TRBD1. This clonotype originated in a woman aged 18-30 years in good health. CDR3 sequence: CSVTGLDEQFF. The CDR3 DNA is TGCAGCGTGACAGGGCTCGATGAGCAGTTCTTC.